Shown below are 4 T cell receptor beta chains from a single sample sequenced in a study of T cells in Graves' hyperthyroidism and ophthalmopathy. The CDR3 regions of TCR beta were amplified from RNA transcripts. The TCR CDR3 was amplified in a first-round RT-PCR using the HTBI primer set. MiXCR was run by TCRdb on the multiplex PCR reads, yielding one entry per CDR3 protein. The sample consists of more than 55,000 distinct CDR3 sequences, about 53% of them appearing once. Sequenced material: blood. These receptors were taken from a woman aged 55-69 years with Graves' ophthalmopathy.

The rearrangement uses TRBV5-6 and TRBJ1-3; 7 bases line up with TRBD1. Germline V gene data show CDR1 as SGHDT and CDR2 as YYEEEE. The V gene end was trimmed by 4 bases and the J gene end by 0 bases; junction bases not matched to a gene: 7. This CDR3 has 16 amino acids. This CDR3 reads CASSLPRTGSGNTIYF. The CDR3 coding sequence is TGTGCCAGCAGCCTCCCCCGGACAGGCTCTGGAAACACCATATATTTT. Filled out from reference TRBV5-6 and TRBJ1-3, the complete variable domain reads DAGVTQSPTHLIKTRGQQVTLRCSPKSGHDTVSWYQQALGQGPQFIFQYYEEEERQRGNFPDRFSGHQFPNYSSELNVNALLLGDSALYLCASSLPRTGSGNTIYFGEGSWLTVV.

J is TRBJ2-3 and V is TRBV6-5; 10 bases align to TRBD2. The CDR3 covers 15 residues. From germline, CDR1 is MNHEY and CDR2 SVGAGI. V lost 5 bases and J lost 11; bases outside the gene matches: 13. This chain's CDR3 is CASSKGTSGDNEQYF. CDR3 in DNA: TGTGCCAGCAGTAAAGGAACTAGCGGGGACAATGAGCAGTATTTT.

The CDR3 sequence: CASSVQSTGGTEAFF. The CDR3 DNA sequence: TGTGCCAGCAGCGTCCAATCGACAGGGGGGACTGAAGCTTTCTTT. V is TRBV9 and J is TRBJ1-1; 9 bases line up with TRBD1. The ends lost 2 bases at V and 5 bases at J; junction bases unmatched: 7. The CDR3 covers 15 residues. From germline, CDR1 is SGDLS and CDR2 YYNGEE.

The CDR3 DNA reads as TGCAGTGCTTTCGCCGGGACTAGCGAGCAGTACTTC. Residues: CSAFAGTSEQYF. The rearrangement links TRBV20-1 to TRBJ2-7; 8 nucleotides align to TRBD2. From germline, CDR1 is DFQATT and CDR2 SNEGSKA (reference sequence). This CDR3 comprises 12 residues. The J segment lost 6 bases and the V segment lost 5 bases, leaving 6 bases of the junction unmatched.